This T cell receptor beta chain was identified during a study of response to subunit inactivated influenza vaccine. With respect to this clonotype: Its antigen remains unidentified.

Study-level findings and limits: Each seasonal flu vaccination may recruit only limited new T cells, authors suggested.

V was trimmed by 4 bases and J by 7 bases, leaving 13 bases between them. The CDR3 is 13 residues long. CDR1 is SEHNR, CDR2 FQNEAQ, per germline (reference sequence). MiXCR, run by TCRdb on the RT-PCR reads, gives a single entry per CDR3 protein. The repertoire holds under 550,000 distinct CDR3 sequences, with approximately 7.7% as singletons. This sequence joins TRBV7-9 and TRBJ1-2; D gene unclear. The source was PBMCs from blood, collected about 24 months after vaccination. The receptor was isolated from a man between 50 and 69 years old who received an inactivated influenza vaccine. The CDR3 DNA is TGTGCCAGCAGCTCCCGGGCAGATACTGGCTACACCTTC. It specifies CASSSRADTGYTF.